This T cell receptor beta chain appears in the sequencing data of a study of cytomegalovirus exposure and HLA in healthy donors. Study at large: A later analysis reported the 95 to 150 validation repertoires used the same platform as the roughly 700 first-cohort repertoires.

Germline assignment: CDR1 LNHDA and CDR2 SQIVND (reference sequence). V was shortened by 7 bases and J by 0 bases, with 13 bases between the two germline ends. The CDR3 loop spans 15 amino acids. This clone was detected only once. Clones were sequenced by immunoSEQ multiplex PCR, and TCRdb holds only the in-frame ones, with some missing. The repertoire consists of about 160,000 clones, with 80% to 90% occurring once and the leading ten covering approximately 2.1%. The chain recombines TRBV19 with TRBJ1-3; D is possibly TRBD1 (5 bases). The sequencing sample was made of PBMCs. The TCR sequence derives from a woman between 18 and 29 years old in good health and CMV-seronegative. Written as DNA, the CDR3 is TGTGCCAGTACCAAAGGGGTACGCTCTGGAAACACCATATATTTT. It yields the protein CASTKGVRSGNTIYF.